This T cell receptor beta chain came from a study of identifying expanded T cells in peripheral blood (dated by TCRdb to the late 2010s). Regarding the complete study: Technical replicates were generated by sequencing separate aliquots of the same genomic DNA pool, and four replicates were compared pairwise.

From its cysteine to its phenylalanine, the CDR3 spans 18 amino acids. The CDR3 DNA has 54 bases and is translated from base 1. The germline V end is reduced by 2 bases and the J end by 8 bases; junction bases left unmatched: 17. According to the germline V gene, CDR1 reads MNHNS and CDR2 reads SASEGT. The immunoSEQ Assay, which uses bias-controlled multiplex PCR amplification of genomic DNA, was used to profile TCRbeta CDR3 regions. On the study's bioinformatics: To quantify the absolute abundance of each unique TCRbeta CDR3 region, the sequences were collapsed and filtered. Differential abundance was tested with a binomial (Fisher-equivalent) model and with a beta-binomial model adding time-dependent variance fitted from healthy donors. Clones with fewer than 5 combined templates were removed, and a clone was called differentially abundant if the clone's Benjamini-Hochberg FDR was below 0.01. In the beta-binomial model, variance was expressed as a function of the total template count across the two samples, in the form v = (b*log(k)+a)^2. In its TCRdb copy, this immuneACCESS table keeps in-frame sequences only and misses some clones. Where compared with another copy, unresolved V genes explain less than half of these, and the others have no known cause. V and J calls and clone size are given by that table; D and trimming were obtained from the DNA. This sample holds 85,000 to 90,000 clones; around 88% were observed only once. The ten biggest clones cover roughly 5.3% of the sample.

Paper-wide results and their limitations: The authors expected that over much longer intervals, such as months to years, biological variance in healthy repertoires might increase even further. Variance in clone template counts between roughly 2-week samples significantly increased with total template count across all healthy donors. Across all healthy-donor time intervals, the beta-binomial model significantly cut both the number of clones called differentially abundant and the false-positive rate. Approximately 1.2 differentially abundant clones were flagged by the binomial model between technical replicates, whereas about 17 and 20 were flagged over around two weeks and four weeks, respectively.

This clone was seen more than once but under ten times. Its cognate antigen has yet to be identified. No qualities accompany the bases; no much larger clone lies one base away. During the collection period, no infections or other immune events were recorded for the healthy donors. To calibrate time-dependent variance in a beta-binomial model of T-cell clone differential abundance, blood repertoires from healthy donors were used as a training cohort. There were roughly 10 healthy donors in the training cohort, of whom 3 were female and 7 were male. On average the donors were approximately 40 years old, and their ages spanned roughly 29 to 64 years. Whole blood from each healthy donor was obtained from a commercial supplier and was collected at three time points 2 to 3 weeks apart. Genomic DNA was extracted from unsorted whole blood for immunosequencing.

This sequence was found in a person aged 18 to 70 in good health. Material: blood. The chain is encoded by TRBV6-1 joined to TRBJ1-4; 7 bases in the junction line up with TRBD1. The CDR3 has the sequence CASSETGQRASTREKLFF. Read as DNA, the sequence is TGTGCCAGCAGTGAAACGGGACAGAGAGCTTCAACTAGAGAAAAACTGTTTTTT.